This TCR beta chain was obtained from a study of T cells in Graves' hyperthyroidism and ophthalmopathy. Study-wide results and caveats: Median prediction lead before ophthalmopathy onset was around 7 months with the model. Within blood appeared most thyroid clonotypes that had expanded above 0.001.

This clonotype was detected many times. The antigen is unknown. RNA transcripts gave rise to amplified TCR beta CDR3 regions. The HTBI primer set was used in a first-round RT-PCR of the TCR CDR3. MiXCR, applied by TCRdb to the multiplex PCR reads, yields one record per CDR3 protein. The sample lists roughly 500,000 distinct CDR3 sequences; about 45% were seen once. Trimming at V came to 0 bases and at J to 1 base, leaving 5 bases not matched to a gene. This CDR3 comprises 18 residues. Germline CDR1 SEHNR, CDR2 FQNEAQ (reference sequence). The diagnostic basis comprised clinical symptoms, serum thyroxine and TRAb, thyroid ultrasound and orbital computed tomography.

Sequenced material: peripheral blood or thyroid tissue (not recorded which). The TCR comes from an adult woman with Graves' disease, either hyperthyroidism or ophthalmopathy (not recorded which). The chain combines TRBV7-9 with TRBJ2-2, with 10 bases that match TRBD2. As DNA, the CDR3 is TGTGCCAGCAGCTTAGCGCTCTGGACTAGCGGGAACACCGGGGAGCTGTTTTTT. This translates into CASSLALWTSGNTGELFF.